This T cell receptor beta chain is drawn from a study of T cell responses to AZD1222 COVID-19 vaccine. Study outcomes and limitations: Sampling that yielded the repertoires occurred only after the peak T cell response. Following two doses of AZD1222, Spike-specific TCR breadth and depth rose. Reports indicate that nearly half of spike-specific TCRs are directed at unmutated variant regions.

The junction had 6 bases not matched to a gene; V was cut back by 6 bases and J by 1 base. The V gene's germline CDR1 is MGHRA and CDR2 YSYEKL. CDR3 length equals 15 residues. Only in-frame clones appear in the TCRdb table, and some are missing; sequencing was by immunoSEQ multiplex PCR. The sample has about 88,000 clones; roughly 91% are singletons. This clone occurred once. Its antigen is undetermined. The clonotype was recovered from an adult who received the AZD1222 COVID-19 vaccine. The chain recombines TRBV4-1 with TRBJ2-1, with 7 bases matching TRBD2. Material: peripheral blood, obtained 28 days after the second AZD1222 dose. The CDR3 here is CASRHGGNSYNEQFF. CDR3 in DNA: TGCGCCAGCAGACACGGGGGGAATTCCTACAATGAGCAGTTCTTC.